The clone carrying this T cell receptor (beta chain) was recorded a few times. Its antigen is not known. This entry comes from a study of CD8 T cells in ankylosing spondylitis. General study points: Seemingly characteristic of ankylosing spondylitis blood was a TCR beta motif consisting of fewer than 10 highly homologous variants.

Making the TCR beta libraries involved quantitative 5'-RACE with molecular barcodes. TCRdb re-analysed the 5' RACE reads in MiXCR, keeping a single row per CDR3 protein. The sample gives 250,000 or so distinct CDR3 sequences, under 20% of which show up once; around 30% is in the top ten. CDR1 and CDR2 (germline): MGHDK, SYGVNS. V was trimmed by 0 bases and J by 4 bases, leaving 1 base between them. This CDR3 is built from 11 residues. The rearrangement links TRBV25-1 to TRBJ2-7, with D hard to call. The sequence came from a male donor with ankylosing spondylitis or in good health (not recorded which). Source material: blood, either unsorted or a sorted T cell fraction (not recorded which). The chain's CDR3 is CASSEYYEQYF. In DNA, the CDR3 is TGTGCCAGCAGTGAATATTACGAGCAGTACTTC.